This T cell receptor beta chain was sequenced in a study of Ad26.COV2.S vaccination and SARS-CoV-2 variants. Study information: Trial arm assignment for the donor was COV1001 Ad26.COV2.S.

Sequenced by immunoSEQ multiplex PCR; TCRdb stores in-frame clones only, minus some. Of 410,000 or so clones listed, 90% are singletons. The length of the CDR3 is 15 residues. The germline V gene encodes CDR1 SGHAT and CDR2 FQNNGV. Trimming took 4 bases from V and 1 from J; bases not matched to a gene: 5. Treatment specified: 15 to 20 received Ad26.COV2.S at low or high dose, single or two shots; 5 received placebo; per-sample allocation not given. At day 63 after the first vaccine or placebo injection, samples were drawn. An adult of 18-55 years in Boston served as donor. The V and J genes are TRBV11-2 and TRBJ1-1; 8 positions agree with TRBD1. The specimen comprised peripheral blood, sampled in a trial of Ad26.COV2.S vaccine versus placebo. The receptor's source is a person between 18 and 65 years old who received the Ad26.COV2.S COVID-19 vaccine or a placebo. As DNA, the CDR3 is TGTGCCAGCAGCTCGGCACAGGGGGGGAACACTGAAGCTTTCTTT. This sequence encodes CASSSAQGGNTEAFF.